This T cell receptor beta chain is from a study of cytomegalovirus exposure and HLA in healthy donors. Worth noting for this clone: What it recognizes is unknown.

Findings of the study overall: Productive rates of about 87% or about 30% were seen for most TCR beta V segments in an earlier analysis. Rare sequences made up most TCRs, while some public TCRs were found in many donors.

These donors, healthy bone marrow donors, were studied. Unrecorded immune exposures were likely, despite nominal health at sampling. 13 Jbeta primers and 60 Vbeta primers were used for the PCR. Method: immunoSEQ multiplex PCR; TCRdb's copy keeps in-frame clones and lacks some. The data hold roughly 90,000 clones, with 80% observed a single time. The clonotype originates from a man aged 18-30 years in good health and CMV-seronegative. The sample was PBMCs.

In nucleotides, the CDR3 is TGTGCCAGCAGCTCTAACAGGGGTTGGGCCGAGCAGTACTTC. It specifies CASSSNRGWAEQYF. J is TRBJ2-7 and V is TRBV11-2; 7 bases fit TRBD1. With 4 bases clipped from V and 6 bases from J, the junction kept 9 bases outside the gene matches. CDR3 size: 14 residues. CDR1 and CDR2 from the germline V gene are SGHAT and FQNNGV. Supplemented by reference TRBV11-2 and TRBJ2-7, the full variable domain reads EAGVAQSPRYKIIEKRQSVAFWCNPISGHATLYWYQQILGQGPKLLIQFQNNGVVDDSQLPKDRFSAERLKGVDSTLKIQPAKLEDSAVYLCASSSNRGWAEQYFGPGTRLTVT.